This T cell receptor beta chain was identified during a study of identifying expanded T cells in peripheral blood. V was shortened by 1 base and J by 11 bases, with 16 bases between the two germline ends. This CDR3 has 14 amino acids. CDR1 is SGDLS and CDR2 is YYNGEE in the germline V gene. The assay was immunoSEQ multiplex PCR, and TCRdb's table has in-frame clones only and misses some. This sample has tens of thousands of clones, with about 83% found just once. This clone occurred once. This TCR derives from a person aged 18 to 70 in good health. The material sequenced was blood. The gene calls are TRBV9 and TRBJ2-1, with no clear D. The CDR3 loop is CASSVNTVFMQQFF. In nucleotides, the CDR3 is TGTGCCAGCAGCGTAAATACAGTCTTTATGCAGCAGTTCTTC.